This T cell receptor (beta chain) was documented in a study of cytomegalovirus exposure and HLA in healthy donors. Sequencing used immunoSEQ multiplex PCR; TCRdb keeps in-frame clones, though not all of them. The sample lists 150,000 to 200,000 clones, around nine tenths occurring once. General observations from the study: Despite most TCR sequences being rare, some public TCRs occurred in many donors. Three CMV-associated chains were confirmed in vitro to be specific for CMV antigens.

As concerns this clone: Its antigen remains unknown.

The donors were in the roughly 130-subject validation cohort, distinct from the roughly 600-subject first cohort. The TCR was taken from a man aged 18 to 30 in good health and CMV-seronegative. Sample: PBMCs.

Written as DNA, the CDR3 is TGCGCCACCCTTGCCGGGACTAGCGGTAGCGGGGAGCTGTTTTTT. Amino acids: CATLAGTSGSGELFF. This rearrangement joins TRBV5-1 to TRBJ2-2; TRBD2 matches at 11 bases. The CDR3 spans 15 residues. J gave up 7 bases and V 9 bases, and 11 bases lay outside the gene matches. In germline, CDR1 is SGHRS, CDR2 YFSETQ.